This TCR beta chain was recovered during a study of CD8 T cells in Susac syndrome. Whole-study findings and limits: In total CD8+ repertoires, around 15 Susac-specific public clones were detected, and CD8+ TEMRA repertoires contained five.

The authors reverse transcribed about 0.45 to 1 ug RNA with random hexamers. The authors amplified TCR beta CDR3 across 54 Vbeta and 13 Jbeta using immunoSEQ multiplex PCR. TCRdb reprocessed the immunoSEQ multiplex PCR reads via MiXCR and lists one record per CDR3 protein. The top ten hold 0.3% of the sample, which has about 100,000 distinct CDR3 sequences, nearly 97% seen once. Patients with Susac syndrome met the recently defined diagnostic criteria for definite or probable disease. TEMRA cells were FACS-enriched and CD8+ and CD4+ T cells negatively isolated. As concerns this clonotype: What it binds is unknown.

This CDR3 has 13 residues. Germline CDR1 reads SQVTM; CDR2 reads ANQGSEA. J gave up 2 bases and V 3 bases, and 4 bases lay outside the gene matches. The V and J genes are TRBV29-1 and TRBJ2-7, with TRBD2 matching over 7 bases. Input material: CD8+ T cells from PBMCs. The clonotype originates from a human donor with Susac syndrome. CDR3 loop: CSVEGTNPYEQYF. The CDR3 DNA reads TGCAGCGTTGAGGGGACTAATCCCTACGAGCAGTACTTC.